This T cell receptor (beta chain) was obtained from a study of cytomegalovirus exposure and HLA in healthy donors. The PCR employed 60 Vbeta primers together with 13 Jbeta primers. Clones were sequenced by immunoSEQ multiplex PCR, and TCRdb holds only the in-frame ones, with some missing. This table holds about 200,000 clones, over 70% found once. Points on this clone: Mismatch with germline at one junction end may stem from a read error.

The CDR3 length is 16 residues. Germline V lookup: CDR1 SEHNR, CDR2 FQNEAQ (reference sequence). The genes are TRBV7-9 and TRBJ2-6; the match to TRBD1 covers 8 bases. Sequencing was done on a sample of PBMCs. The sequence was collected from a man in his forties or fifties in good health and CMV-seropositive. The CDR3 here is CASTILQGGRANGLTF. The CDR3 DNA reads TGTGCCAGCACCATACTACAGGGGGGTCGGGCCAACGGCCTGACTTTC.